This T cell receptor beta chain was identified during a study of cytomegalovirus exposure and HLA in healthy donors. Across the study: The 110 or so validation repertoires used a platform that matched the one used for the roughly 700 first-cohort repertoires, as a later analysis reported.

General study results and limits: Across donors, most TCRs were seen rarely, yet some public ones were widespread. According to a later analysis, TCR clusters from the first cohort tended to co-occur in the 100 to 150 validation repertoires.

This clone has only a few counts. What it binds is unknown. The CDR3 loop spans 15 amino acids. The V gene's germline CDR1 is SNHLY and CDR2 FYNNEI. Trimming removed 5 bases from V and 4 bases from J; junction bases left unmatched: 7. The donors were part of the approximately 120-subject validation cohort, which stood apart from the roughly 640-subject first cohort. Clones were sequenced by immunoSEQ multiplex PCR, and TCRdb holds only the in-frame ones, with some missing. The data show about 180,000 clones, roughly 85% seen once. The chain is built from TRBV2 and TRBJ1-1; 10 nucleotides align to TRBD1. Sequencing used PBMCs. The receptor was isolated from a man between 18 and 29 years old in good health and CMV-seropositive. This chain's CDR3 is CASSLGQGRVTEAFF. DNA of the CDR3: TGTGCCAGCAGTTTGGGACAGGGGCGAGTCACTGAAGCTTTCTTT. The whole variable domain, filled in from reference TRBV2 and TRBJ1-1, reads EPEVTQTPSHQVTQMGQEVILRCVPISNHLYFYWYRQILGQKVEFLVSFYNNEISEKSEIFDDQFSVERPDGSNFTLKIRSTKLEDSAMYFCASSLGQGRVTEAFFGQGTRLTVV.